This T cell receptor (beta chain) is from a study of T cell responses to AZD1222 COVID-19 vaccine. Study observations and caveats: Seropositive AZD1222 recipients at baseline numbered only 6 or 7.

Trimming took 5 bases from V and 3 from J, leaving 10 bases between them. Per germline, CDR1 KGHDR and CDR2 SFDVKD. CDR3 length: 13 amino acids. TCRdb's table, derived via immunoSEQ multiplex PCR, lists solely in-frame clones and lacks some. This sample carries 45,000 to 60,000 clones, around 88% of them seen once, and the ten largest clones take over 15%. Comments on this clone: Its antigen is currently unknown.

Sequencing was performed on peripheral blood, taken on day 0 of AZD1222 vaccination. The chain couples TRBV24-1 to TRBJ2-7; D is unresolved. The sequence derives from an adult in good health. The CDR3, as DNA: TGTGCCACCAGTGCGGTGGGGTTCTACGAGCAGTACTTC. It is translated as CATSAVGFYEQYF.